Following are 29 T cell receptor beta chains from one sample sequenced in a study of CD8 T cells in ankylosing spondylitis. In TCRdb, the 5' RACE reads were re-called with MiXCR into one record per CDR3 protein. The data contain 250,000 to 350,000 distinct CDR3 sequences, around 19% of them singletons. Sequenced sample: blood, either unsorted or a sorted T cell fraction (not recorded which). These receptors all come from a male donor with ankylosing spondylitis or in good health (not recorded which).

This clonotype was detected ten times or more. This sequence joins TRBV29-1 and TRBJ1-1; no firm D call. Trimming took 0 bases from V and 6 from J, leaving 8 bases between them. The CDR3 is made up of 12 amino acids. CDR1 is SQVTM and CDR2 is ANQGSEA in the germline V gene. CDR3 protein: CSVEEGFAEAFF. The CDR3 coding sequence is TGCAGCGTTGAAGAAGGGTTTGCTGAAGCTTTCTTT.

There are many counts of this clonotype. The chain has TRBV29-1 and TRBJ2-7; TRBD1 might be the D (5 bases). The germline V gene has CDR1 SQVTM and CDR2 ANQGSEA. This CDR3 has 12 amino acids. Trimming pared 3 bases from V and 3 bases from J, leaving 9 bases between. The CDR3 region has the DNA TGCAGCGTTGACCGACAGTTCTACGAGCAGTACGTC. Translating it yields CSVDRQFYEQYV.

This clonotype was seen a handful of times. V is TRBV7-2 and J is TRBJ1-2, with 9 bases identical to TRBD1. V shed 5 bases and J 6 bases; nucleotides not matched to a gene: 7. The CDR3 contains 14 residues. Germline V gene data show CDR1 as SGHTA and CDR2 as FQGNSA. The DNA for the CDR3 is TGTGCCAGCAGCCTACCCGGGACAGGGAATGGCTACACCTTC. Protein sequence: CASSLPGTGNGYTF.

In its sample, this clonotype was seen a few times. V gene TRBV20-1 combines with J gene TRBJ2-3, with TRBD2 identical over 11 bases. The CDR3 length is 16 residues. The germline CDR1 and CDR2 sequences are DFQATT and SNEGSKA (reference sequence). V gave up 5 bases and J gave up 2 bases; unmatched junction bases: 9. The CDR3 is CSAPTLAGGSTDTQYF. CDR3 coding DNA: TGCAGTGCTCCCACTCTAGCGGGGGGTTCCACAGATACGCAGTATTTT.

The rearrangement joins TRBV20-1 to TRBJ2-3; D remains ambiguous. Germline CDR1 is DFQATT and CDR2 is SNEGSKA (reference sequence). V was trimmed by 1 base and J by 0 bases, leaving 2 bases between them. The CDR3 sequence is 12 residues long. The DNA of the CDR3 is TGCAGTGCTAGAGTCAGCACAGATACGCAGTATTTT. Residues: CSARVSTDTQYF.

This clonotype was counted between two and nine times. The chain links TRBV3-1 to TRBJ2-7, with 8 bases matching TRBD2. The CDR3 has 14 residues. The germline gives CDR1 LGHDT, CDR2 YNNKEL (reference sequence). Trimming took 1 base from V and 7 from J; bases not matched to a gene: 6. Here the CDR3 DNA reads TGTGCCAGCAGCCAAGCCCATCGACTAGCGGAGCAGTACGTC. It yields the protein CASSQAHRLAEQYV.

This clonotype was counted only a few times. The CDR3 nucleotides are TGTGCCGGTAGCGGGGGGGACAATGAGCAGTTCTTC. It yields the protein CAGSGGDNEQFF. This chain uses TRBV2 with TRBJ2-1, with 11 bases lining up with TRBD2. The CDR3 is 12 residues long. V lost 11 bases, J lost 5 bases, and 2 bases stayed unmatched. Germline V gene lookup returns CDR1 SNHLY and CDR2 FYNNEI.

This chain connects TRBV28 to TRBJ2-3; D call uncertain. The V and J ends lost 7 bases and 6 bases respectively, with 11 bases between them. CDR1 is MDHEN and CDR2 is SYDVKM in the germline V gene. There are 12 residues in the CDR3. CDR3 in amino acids: CASTGSSDTQYF. CDR3 coding DNA: TGTGCCAGCACAGGCTCGTCCGATACGCAGTATTTT.

The genes are TRBV5-1 and TRBJ1-6; D not certain. V dropped 0 bases and J dropped 6 bases, with 16 bases sitting between them. There are 17 residues in the CDR3. The germline CDR1 and CDR2 sequences are SGHRS and YFSETQ. The CDR3 is CASSLGSKGHRNSPLHF. CDR3 sequence (DNA): TGCGCCAGCAGCTTGGGGAGCAAGGGCCACCGTAATTCACCCCTCCACTTT.

V and J are TRBV28 and TRBJ2-7; the D is unclear. Trimming took off 7 bases at V and 0 bases at J, with 25 bases between the two ends. This CDR3 has 18 residues. Germline lookup yields CDR1 MDHEN and CDR2 SYDVKM. Here the CDR3 DNA reads TGTGCCAGCACCCCTCCCCCCACACCGAAAGTTAGCTCCTACGAGCAGTACGTC. It is translated as CASTPPPTPKVSSYEQYV.

V usage is TRBV9 and J usage is TRBJ2-2; D remains unclear. In germline, CDR1 is SGDLS, CDR2 YYNGEE. This CDR3 contains 16 residues. The V end lost 2 bases, the J end lost 0 bases, and 11 bases lay between the germline ends. The CDR3: CASSVSAPTNTGELFF. CDR3 coding DNA: TGTGCCAGCAGCGTTTCCGCTCCGACGAACACCGGGGAGCTGTTTTTT.

J is TRBJ1-1 and V is TRBV20-1; tentative D call: TRBD1 (6 bases). In germline, CDR1 is DFQATT, CDR2 SNEGSKA (reference sequence). This CDR3 region has 13 residues. V lost 6 bases and J lost 4, with 15 bases in between. As DNA, the CDR3 is TGCAGTGCCTTAACAGGGCTGGGCACTGAAGCTTTCTTT. Residues: CSALTGLGTEAFF.

The chain couples TRBV3-1 to TRBJ2-1; TRBD2 agrees at 12 bases. Looked up from germline, CDR1 is LGHDT and CDR2 is YNNKEL (reference sequence). The CDR3 spans 15 residues. V was pared by 4 bases and J by 6 bases, with 4 bases of the junction left unmatched. The CDR3 bases are TGTGCCAGCAGCCCTAGCGGGGGGGGATTCAATGAGCAGTTCTTC. Amino acids: CASSPSGGGFNEQFF.

The count of this clonotype is one. V is TRBV7-8 and J is TRBJ1-2; D call uncertain. The V end was cut by 1 base, the J end by 7 bases, with 10 bases between. The CDR3 sequence is 13 residues long. CDR1 is SGHVS, CDR2 FQNEAQ, per germline. The CDR3 coding sequence is TGTGCCAGCAGCTTAGTAGGGCAGACTGGCTACACCTTC. Amino acid sequence: CASSLVGQTGYTF.

At least ten counts were recorded for this clonotype. The chain joins TRBV10-3 to TRBJ1-1; TRBD1 might be the D (5 bases). The CDR3 consists of 19 residues. V dropped 3 bases and J dropped 3 bases, with 26 bases sitting between them. CDR1 is ENHRY and CDR2 is SYGVKD in the germline V gene. The CDR3 loop is CAISDLSVRVEGIDTEAFF. The CDR3 DNA is TGTGCCATCAGTGATCTAAGTGTAAGGGTGGAGGGGATTGACACTGAAGCTTTCTTT.

This chain uses TRBV11-2 with TRBJ2-3; D unclear. Germline CDR1 SGHAT, CDR2 FQNNGV. CDR3 size: 15 residues. Between the trimmed V and J ends, which lost 2 bases and 1 base, there was a span of 10 bases. CDR3 in amino acids: CASSLRPKGTDTQYF. CDR3 DNA: TGTGCCAGCAGCTTACGTCCCAAGGGCACAGATACGCAGTATTTT.

The genes are TRBV3-1 and TRBJ1-1, with D possibly matching TRBD1 (5 bases). The CDR3 consists of 15 residues. Germline loops: CDR1 LGHDT, CDR2 YNNKEL (reference sequence). V was clipped by 0 bases and J by 3 bases, with 11 bases between them. The CDR3: CASSQEPPGHTEAFF. CDR3 in DNA: TGTGCCAGCAGCCAAGAACCGCCGGGGCACACTGAAGCTTTCTTT.

The J gene is TRBJ1-6, the V gene TRBV10-3, with 8 nucleotides matching TRBD1. The V and J ends lost 0 bases and 5 bases, in that order; junction bases with no gene match: 0. Germline V CDR1 and CDR2: ENHRY, SYGVKD. CDR3 length: 15 residues. Written as DNA, the CDR3 is TGTGCCATCAGTGAGTCGACAGGGGATAATTCACCCCTCCACTTT. It yields the protein CAISESTGDNSPLHF.

This clonotype appeared many times. J is TRBJ2-7 and V is TRBV20-1; unclear D gene. Germline V CDR1 and CDR2: DFQATT, SNEGSKA (reference sequence). The CDR3 extends over 13 amino acids. Here the CDR3 reads CSARATSSYEQYV. CDR3 coding DNA: TGCAGTGCCAGAGCTACCAGTTCCTACGAGCAGTACGTC.

This clonotype was found a few times. The chain uses TRBV29-1 and TRBJ1-2; D is unresolved. V was cut by 4 bases and J by 6 bases, with 18 bases left in between. Germline values: CDR1 SQVTM, CDR2 ANQGSEA. The CDR3 is 14 residues long. The CDR3 DNA sequence: TGCAGCGTTGGAGACGCCCAATCAAGGAATGGCTACACCTTC. It encodes CSVGDAQSRNGYTF.

This chain links TRBV3-1 with TRBJ1-1; D not certain. V was pared by 0 bases and J by 11 bases, with 10 bases between. This CDR3 comprises 12 residues. Germline loops: CDR1 LGHDT, CDR2 YNNKEL (reference sequence). This CDR3 reads CASSQDPGFAFF. The CDR3 coding sequence is TGTGCCAGCAGCCAAGATCCCGGATTTGCTTTCTTT.

This clonotype was seen many times. The chain uses TRBV6-1 and TRBJ2-3; unclear D gene. Germline V lookup: CDR1 MNHNS, CDR2 SASEGT. The CDR3 extends over 12 amino acids. Trimming pared 7 bases from V and 0 bases from J, leaving 5 bases between. The CDR3 DNA reads as TGTGCCAGCACGGTTAGCACAGATACGCAGTATTTT. Its protein product is CASTVSTDTQYF.

This clonotype was seen a handful of times. The chain joins TRBV28 to TRBJ2-7; D may be TRBD1 or TRBD2 (6 bases each). There are 12 residues in the CDR3. The V end lost 6 bases, the J end lost 12 bases, and 18 bases lay between the germline ends. Germline lookup yields CDR1 MDHEN and CDR2 SYDVKM. The CDR3 DNA is TGTGCCAGCAGCTCTTCCGGGGGCCCAAGGTACGTC. Translated: CASSSSGGPRYV.

This clonotype was seen more than once but under ten times. The chain is built from TRBV12-3 or TRBV12-4 and TRBJ2-5; 8 nucleotides line up with TRBD2. Unmatched junction bases numbered 10, after V lost 6 bases and J lost 4 bases. CDR3 length: 15 residues. The CDR3 nucleotides are TGTGCCAGCAGCCCCGGGACTAGGGCAGTAGAGACCCAGTACTTC. This gives the protein CASSPGTRAVETQYF.

The chain links TRBV3-1 to TRBJ2-5; 10 nucleotides agree with TRBD2. Germline CDR1 is LGHDT and CDR2 is YNNKEL (reference sequence). V shed 1 base and J 2 bases; nucleotides not matched to a gene: 7. There are 17 residues in the CDR3. The CDR3 loop is CASSQVSSGSAQETQYF. The CDR3 DNA reads as TGTGCCAGCAGCCAAGTTTCTAGCGGGAGCGCGCAAGAGACCCAGTACTTC.

This clonotype was recorded at least ten times. The chain carries TRBV12-3 or TRBV12-4 and TRBJ2-1; D is perhaps TRBD2 (6 bases). Trimming removed 4 bases at V and 1 base at J, with 17 bases between. CDR3 size: 17 residues. Written as DNA, the CDR3 is TGTGCCAGCAGTTATGAACGGGAGCGCCCATCCTACAATGAGCAGTTCTTC. This codes for CASSYERERPSYNEQFF.

The rearrangement links TRBV20-1 to TRBJ2-1, with D unresolved. With 8 bases removed from V and 7 bases from J, the gap between germline ends came to 15 bases. The germline gives CDR1 DFQATT, CDR2 SNEGSKA (reference sequence). The CDR3 totals 12 residues. The CDR3 DNA sequence: TGCAGTTCGGGCCTCGAGGTAAATGAGCAGTTCTTC. Encoded protein: CSSGLEVNEQFF.

The chain has TRBV20-1 and TRBJ2-3; D remains unclear. Trimming left V 3 bases short and J 5 bases short, with 3 bases between. Germline V lookup: CDR1 DFQATT, CDR2 SNEGSKA (reference sequence). The CDR3 runs to 10 residues. CDR3 protein: CSASQDTQYF. Here the CDR3 DNA reads TGCAGTGCTAGTCAAGATACGCAGTATTTT.

In this sample, this clonotype turned up many times. The chain has TRBV19 and TRBJ2-5, with TRBD2 matching over 7 bases. V dropped 5 bases and J dropped 0; count of bases not matched to a gene: 9. The CDR3 contains 16 residues. Germline CDR1 is LNHDA and CDR2 is SQIVND (reference sequence). The CDR3 sequence is CASSVGGLADQETQYF. The CDR3 coding sequence is TGTGCCAGTAGTGTGGGCGGGCTAGCGGACCAAGAGACCCAGTACTTC.